The source of this T cell receptor beta chain is a study of CD8+ T cells in alopecia areata. About the study: People stayed on tofacitinib for 6 to 18 months, then stopped the drug for 6 months. Study observations and caveats: It was less clear whether patients shared TCRs than it was in mice, possibly because of HLA.

The treatment is: oral pan-JAK inhibitor, 5-10 mg twice daily. In alopecia areata patients, both lesional scalp punch biopsies and peripheral blood were collected. Extraction and reverse transcription of RNA yielded cDNA as the sequencing template. The method was immunoSEQ multiplex PCR; TCRdb's version includes in-frame clones alone and lacks a portion of them. The sample lists over 100,000 clones; approximately 53% were seen once. This clone was counted a few times. Its matching antigen is unknown. The clonotype originates from a human donor with alopecia areata. This specimen was CD4+ T cells sorted from blood, taken at week 4, from a patient treated with tofacitinib.

The CDR3 sequence is CASSLVYTSSKETQYF. CDR3 in DNA: TGTGCCAGCAGCTTAGTTTATACCAGTTCGAAAGAGACCCAGTACTTC. The chain has TRBV11-2 and TRBJ2-5; D call uncertain. Germline V CDR1 and CDR2: SGHAT, FQNNGV. Trimming stripped 1 base from V and 3 bases from J, with 15 bases between. The CDR3 spans 16 residues.